A single T cell receptor beta chain is shown here with its context. Antigen unknown. The sample is drawn from a study of shared clonotypes between healthy human individuals. Overall study context: The donor group consisted of a couple of women and three men, aged 18 to 49. Each donor had three CD4 naive, three CD4 memory, two CD8 naive and one CD8 memory plate.

Germline CDR1 reads SGHNT; CDR2 reads YYREEE (reference sequence). The CDR3 totals 16 residues. J gave up 1 base and V 4 bases, and 6 bases lay outside the gene matches. Notes on the study in general: Memory subsets generally showed smaller estimated richness than naive subsets did. An expected dependence of interdonor clonotype sharing on sequencing depth was noted.

Generated by immunoSEQ multiplex PCR, the TCRdb table keeps only in-frame clones and is missing some. The sample consists of about 1 million clones, around 75% of them appearing once. The chain has TRBV5-4 and TRBJ2-2, with 8 bases aligning to TRBD1. Input material: memory CD4+ T cells sorted from blood. Subset described: CD45RA-negative fraction. This clonotype was sampled from a young man in good health. CDR3: CASSHPDRVNTGELFF. CDR3 coding DNA: TGTGCCAGCAGCCACCCGGACAGGGTGAACACCGGGGAGCTGTTTTTT.